This T cell receptor beta chain was found in a study of cytomegalovirus exposure and HLA in healthy donors. General study findings and limits: TCR beta sequences numbering fewer than 20,000 were associated with HLA alleles at 0.05 false discovery rate in a later analysis. When analyzed later, a missense DCLRE1C variant was found to be linked to TCR beta V- and J-gene trimming. The productive fraction for most TCR beta V segments was about 90% or about 30% in an earlier analysis.

PCR primers comprised 60 Vbeta and 13 Jbeta primers. The protocol was immunoSEQ multiplex PCR, while the TCRdb copy is restricted to in-frame clones and leaves out a portion. This sample has around 150,000 clones, with around 88% found just once. About this clone: The antigen remains undetermined. A read error may produce the germline difference seen at one junction end.

CDR1 and CDR2 from the germline V gene are SGHNT and YYREEE (reference sequence). The CDR3 loop spans 18 amino acids. The genes are TRBV5-4 and TRBJ2-3; D perhaps matches TRBD1 (5 bases). The sequence derives from a woman aged 25 to 39 in good health and CMV-seronegative. Material: PBMCs. The CDR3 spells CASTLAVVGATSTDTQYF. Here the CDR3 DNA reads TGTGCCAGCACCTTGGCGGTGGTTGGGGCTACCAGCACAGATACGCAGTATTTT.